These T cell receptor beta chains were read from a single sample in a study of cytomegalovirus exposure and HLA in healthy donors. Generated by immunoSEQ multiplex PCR, the TCRdb table keeps only in-frame clones and is missing some. The data contain about 160,000 clones, roughly nine tenths of them singletons. The sequenced material came from PBMCs. These receptors all come from a woman in her thirties in good health and CMV-seronegative. Each CDR3 is given with its conserved first and last residue. A D gene is named only where the DNA matches it firmly. Size values are once, few and many counts, or a class for expanded clones, and some rows have none.

d_gene: NA
j_gene: TRBJ2-7
abundance: once
v_gene: TRBV5-6
CDR3nt: TGTGCCAGCAGCTTGGTTAAGGGGAACGAGCAGTACTTC
CDR3aa: CASSLVKGNEQYF

d_gene: TRBD2
j_gene: TRBJ2-5
abundance: NA
v_gene: TRBV7-8
CDR3nt: TGTGCCAGCAGCTGGCCGGGGACTAGCGGGGGGGCAGAGGAGACCCAGTACTTC
CDR3aa: CASSWPGTSGGAEETQYF

d_gene: NA
j_gene: TRBJ1-2
abundance: NA
v_gene: TRBV6-5
CDR3nt: TGTGCCAGCAGTTACTCGAGTATGGGGTATGGCTACACCTTC
CDR3aa: CASSYSSMGYGYTF

d_gene: TRBD1
j_gene: TRBJ1-4
abundance: once
v_gene: TRBV5-3
CDR3nt: TGTGCCAGAAGGACAGGGGAGGGAGAAAAACTGTTTTTT
CDR3aa: CARRTGEGEKLFF

d_gene: TRBD1
j_gene: TRBJ2-7
abundance: NA
v_gene: TRBV7-2
CDR3nt: TGTGCCAGCAGCTTCGATGTGACAGGGGGCTACGAGCAGTACTTC
CDR3aa: CASSFDVTGGYEQYF

d_gene: TRBD1
j_gene: TRBJ1-2
abundance: NA
v_gene: TRBV9
CDR3nt: TGTGCCAGCAGCTCCGGACAGGGTCATGGCTACACCTTC
CDR3aa: CASSSGQGHGYTF

d_gene: NA
j_gene: TRBJ2-2
abundance: NA
v_gene: TRBV4-3
CDR3nt: TGCGCCAGCAGCCAAGAAGTCCCCGGGGAGCTGTTTTTT
CDR3aa: CASSQEVPGELFF

d_gene: NA
j_gene: TRBJ1-1
abundance: NA
v_gene: TRBV30
CDR3nt: TGTGCCTGGAGAGGAGGGAGTCCTGAAGCTTTCTTT
CDR3aa: CAWRGGSPEAFF

d_gene: NA
j_gene: TRBJ1-4
abundance: NA
v_gene: TRBV4-3
CDR3nt: TGCGCCAGCAGCCAAAGTACAGGAGGTGGTGTCACTAATGAAAAACTGTTTTTT
CDR3aa: CASSQSTGGGVTNEKLFF

d_gene: TRBD1
j_gene: TRBJ2-7
abundance: few
v_gene: TRBV5-6
CDR3nt: TGTGCCAGCAGCTTGACCGGGACAGGGGTCGGCAAGCAGTACTTC
CDR3aa: CASSLTGTGVGKQYF

d_gene: TRBD1
j_gene: TRBJ1-5
abundance: NA
v_gene: TRBV7-8
CDR3nt: TGTGCCAGCAGCCCCGGGACAGCCAATCAGCCCCAGCATTTT
CDR3aa: CASSPGTANQPQHF

d_gene: TRBD2
j_gene: TRBJ2-3
abundance: NA
v_gene: TRBV27
CDR3nt: TGTGCCAGCAGTCCAAGGACTAGCGGGAGGGTCAGGTCTGGCACAGATACGCAGTATTTT
CDR3aa: CASSPRTSGRVRSGTDTQYF

d_gene: TRBD1
j_gene: TRBJ1-4
abundance: NA
v_gene: TRBV7-8
CDR3nt: TGTGCCAGCACGACAGGGGGAAATGAAAAACTGTTTTTT
CDR3aa: CASTTGGNEKLFF

d_gene: TRBD1
j_gene: TRBJ2-3
abundance: NA
v_gene: TRBV15
CDR3nt: TGTGCCACCAGCAGGGCGGGACAGGGACCAGATACGCAGTATTTT
CDR3aa: CATSRAGQGPDTQYF

d_gene: TRBD1
j_gene: TRBJ2-7
abundance: NA
v_gene: TRBV5-1
CDR3nt: TGCGCCAGCAGCTCGGGACAGGGGCACTACGAGCAGTACTTC
CDR3aa: CASSSGQGHYEQYF

d_gene: TRBD1
j_gene: TRBJ1-4
abundance: NA
v_gene: TRBV7-6
CDR3nt: TGTGCCAGCAGCTTAGGGGGACAGAGACCCAGTGAAAAACTGTTTTTT
CDR3aa: CASSLGGQRPSEKLFF

d_gene: NA
j_gene: TRBJ1-5
abundance: NA
v_gene: TRBV5-6
CDR3nt: TGTGCCAGCAGCCCCTGGGGGGCTGGTCAGCCCCAGCATTTT
CDR3aa: CASSPWGAGQPQHF

d_gene: NA
j_gene: TRBJ2-5
abundance: once
v_gene: TRBV2
CDR3nt: TGTGCCACCCGGGGCAGGGGATTTGAGACCCAGTACTTC
CDR3aa: CATRGRGFETQYF

d_gene: NA
j_gene: TRBJ2-6
abundance: NA
v_gene: TRBV7-2
CDR3nt: TGTGCCAGCAGCTCAGGGACCTTCCTCTCTGGGGCCAACGTCCTGACTTTC
CDR3aa: CASSSGTFLSGANVLTF

d_gene: NA
j_gene: TRBJ1-2
abundance: many
v_gene: TRBV6-1
CDR3nt: TGTGCCAGCAGTGACCTAAGGGGGGCGAGTGGCTACACCTTC
CDR3aa: CASSDLRGASGYTF

d_gene: TRBD1
j_gene: TRBJ1-1
abundance: NA
v_gene: TRBV11-1
CDR3nt: TGTGCCAGCAGTTTGGACAGGTTGAACACTGAAGCTTTCTTT
CDR3aa: CASSLDRLNTEAFF